A single sample gave rise to the 15 T cell receptor beta chains below, sequenced in a study of blood T cell repertoires in COVID-19. Method: immunoSEQ multiplex PCR; TCRdb's copy keeps in-frame clones and lacks some. This repertoire shows roughly 250,000 clones, roughly 93% found once; its top ten account for about 2.1%. The sample taken for sequencing was PBMCs or T cells enriched from blood (not recorded which). These receptors originate from a woman aged 40 to 50 with acute COVID-19.

This chain connects TRBV30 to TRBJ1-3; a possible D gene is TRBD1 (5 bases). V lost 8 bases, J lost 3 bases, and 14 bases lay in between. The CDR3 has 13 residues. Germline CDR1 GTSNPN, CDR2 SVGIG (reference sequence). CDR3 amino acids: CAGTRARGNTIYF. In DNA, the CDR3 is TGTGCCGGGACCAGGGCCCGTGGAAACACCATATATTTT.

The chain joins TRBV4-2 to TRBJ2-1; 10 bases agree with TRBD2. Germline loops: CDR1 LGHNA, CDR2 YNFKEQ. V lost 4 bases and J lost 9; bases outside the gene matches: 6. The CDR3 has 14 amino acids. The CDR3 protein is CASSRTTSGAEQFF. The CDR3 DNA sequence: TGTGCCAGCAGCCGTACCACTAGCGGGGCTGAGCAGTTCTTC.

The chain is built from TRBV9 and TRBJ1-6; no firm D call. Deletions cut 0 bases from V and 10 bases from J, with 14 bases between. This CDR3 is built from 15 residues. Germline lookup yields CDR1 SGDLS and CDR2 YYNGEE. The CDR3 here is CASSVGGDPKSPLHF. CDR3 bases: TGTGCCAGCAGCGTAGGAGGTGACCCTAAATCACCCCTCCACTTT.

V gene TRBV18 combines with J gene TRBJ2-2, with 8 nucleotides matching TRBD1. Trimming took 3 bases from V and 3 from J; bases not matched to a gene: 6. The germline V gene has CDR1 KGHSH and CDR2 LQKENI. The CDR3 length is 16 residues. The CDR3 loop reads CASSPVGQGDTGELFF. CDR3 sequence (DNA): TGTGCCAGCTCACCCGTTGGACAGGGTGACACCGGGGAGCTGTTTTTT.

The chain employs TRBV4-3 and TRBJ2-1; D perhaps matches TRBD2 (5 bases). Germline V gives CDR1 LGHNA, CDR2 YSLEER. V was pared by 0 bases and J by 8 bases, with 11 bases between. This CDR3 is 14 amino acids long. CDR3 coding DNA: TGCGCCAGCAGCCAAGATCTTGAGGGCGATGAGCAGTTCTTC. It translates to CASSQDLEGDEQFF.

The rearrangement uses TRBV24-1 and TRBJ1-2, with a tentative D call TRBD1 (5 bases). The CDR3 consists of 13 residues. The V gene lost 5 bases and the J gene lost 6 bases, with 12 bases spanning the gap. Germline V gene sequence: CDR1 KGHDR, CDR2 SFDVKD. The CDR3 DNA reads TGTGCCACCAGTGGGGGGGTGCCTAATGGCTACACCTTC. Translating gives CATSGGVPNGYTF.

The chain couples TRBV11-3 to TRBJ2-7, with a tentative D call TRBD2 (6 bases). The CDR3 contains 12 residues. V lost 5 bases, J lost 6 bases, and 11 bases lay in between. Germline assignment: CDR1 SGHNT and CDR2 YENEEA. CDR3 nucleotides: TGTGCCAGCAGCGCGGGACTTTTCGAGCAGTACTTC. This codes for CASSAGLFEQYF.

This chain uses TRBV28 with TRBJ1-5; the D is unclear. The CDR3 covers 15 residues. Trimming took off 6 bases at V and 3 bases at J, with 15 bases between the two ends. Germline loops: CDR1 MDHEN, CDR2 SYDVKM. CDR3 DNA sequence: TGTGCCAGCAGCGGCCCGTTAGGAGACAATCAGCCCCAGCATTTT. Protein product: CASSGPLGDNQPQHF.

V and J are TRBV7-9 and TRBJ1-6, with TRBD1 matching 7 bases. The CDR3 runs 14 residues. V was clipped by 5 bases and J by 6 bases; unmatched bases: 4. The germline V gene encodes CDR1 SEHNR and CDR2 FQNEAQ (reference sequence). CDR3 amino acids: CASSSRDSNSPLHF. In DNA, the CDR3 is TGTGCCAGCAGCAGCCGGGACAGTAATTCACCCCTCCACTTT.

The chain joins TRBV29-1 to TRBJ2-2; possibly TRBD2 for D (6 bases). The V end lost 4 bases, the J end lost 4 bases, and 13 bases lay between the germline ends. This CDR3 region has 14 residues. CDR1 and CDR2 (germline): SQVTM, ANQGSEA. The CDR3 DNA follows: TGCAGCGTTGGATCCGGGAGCCCCACCGGGGAGCTGTTTTTT. It yields the protein CSVGSGSPTGELFF.

The chain links TRBV2 to TRBJ2-2; 7 bases map to TRBD2. The V gene's germline CDR1 is SNHLY and CDR2 FYNNEI. This CDR3 has 12 amino acids. With 6 bases clipped from V and 7 bases from J, the junction kept 2 bases outside the gene matches. CDR3 region: CASRGLVGELFF. The CDR3 DNA follows: TGTGCCAGCAGAGGACTAGTCGGGGAGCTGTTTTTT. Complete variable domain (other parts from reference TRBV2 and TRBJ2-2): EPEVTQTPSHQVTQMGQEVILRCVPISNHLYFYWYRQILGQKVEFLVSFYNNEISEKSEIFDDQFSVERPDGSNFTLKIRSTKLEDSAMYFCASRGLVGELFFGEGSRLTVL.

J is TRBJ2-5 and V is TRBV3-1 (or the pseudogene TRBV3-2), with D maybe TRBD2 (5 bases). CDR1 is LGHDT and CDR2 is YNNKEL in the germline V gene (reference sequence). CDR3 length: 16 residues. The V end was cut by 1 base, the J end by 5 bases, with 17 bases between. CDR3 protein: CASSQGNGIGGETQYF. Here the CDR3 DNA reads TGTGCCAGCAGCCAAGGTAACGGGATTGGCGGGGAGACCCAGTACTTC.

The J gene is TRBJ2-5, the V gene TRBV5-4; 12 bases agree with TRBD1. CDR1 is SGHNT and CDR2 is YYREEE in the germline V gene (reference sequence). The CDR3 covers 15 residues. Germline trimming cut 10 bases from V and 4 bases from J; bases unmatched to any gene: 11. The DNA of the CDR3 is TGTGCCGGGGGGACCGGGACAGGGGGCGTAGAGACCCAGTACTTC. Translation gives CAGGTGTGGVETQYF.

V usage is TRBV27 and J usage is TRBJ2-7; a weak D match, TRBD2 (6 bases). Germline V gene lookup returns CDR1 MNHEY and CDR2 SMNVEV (reference sequence). CDR3 size: 14 residues. V was cut by 4 bases and J by 5 bases, with 15 bases left in between. In nucleotides, the CDR3 is TGTGCCAGCAGTTATTACGGGGGACCTGACGAGCAGTACTTC. Translation gives CASSYYGGPDEQYF.

V usage is TRBV6-5 and J usage is TRBJ2-5; D is uncertain. This CDR3 region has 12 residues. Germline values: CDR1 MNHEY, CDR2 SVGAGI. The V end lost 4 bases, the J end lost 4 bases, and 7 bases lay between the germline ends. CDR3 residues: CASSSNRETQYF. CDR3 bases: TGTGCCAGCAGTTCGAACAGAGAGACCCAGTACTTC.